This is a list of T cell receptor beta chains from one sample in a study of molecular identifiers for immune sequencing clone quantification. Each CDR3 protein is one row after TCRdb ran MiXCR on the PCR reads. The sample has around 480,000 distinct CDR3 sequences; about a fifth are singletons. What was sequenced was naive CD8+ T cells from blood, with Jurkat cell RNA spiked in. The receptors originated from a human donor in good health. Some libraries in this study had Jurkat cell RNA spiked in. Each CDR3 is given with its conserved first and last residue. A D gene is named only where the DNA matches it firmly. For some rows the clone size is stated as once, few or many, or as a class when expanded; others skip it.

>few|TRBV20-1|TRBJ2-7|.
TGCAGTGCTAGTGACAGGGAGGGATCCTACGAGCAGTACTTC
CSASDREGSYEQYF
>many|TRBV5-8|TRBJ1-4|.
TGTGCCAGCAGCTTGGCCCGCACAGATGAAAAACTGTTTTTT
CASSLARTDEKLFF
>many|TRBV6-5|TRBJ1-1|.
TGTGCCAGCAGTTACGGGGTCCGGACTGAAGCTTTCTTT
CASSYGVRTEAFF
>.|TRBV6-1|TRBJ2-7|.
TGTGCCAGCAGTAAACCCGGGGGCCCGGCGTTGTCCTACGAGCAGTACTTC
CASSKPGGPALSYEQYF
>.|TRBV19|TRBJ2-1|TRBD2
TGTGCCAGTAGTATGATTCTAGCGGGGGACAATGAGCAGTTCTTC
CASSMILAGDNEQFF
>few|TRBV12-5|TRBJ2-1|.
TGTGCTAGTGGTTTGGACTCCTACAATGAGCAGTTCTTC
CASGLDSYNEQFF
>many|TRBV3-1|TRBJ1-4|.
TGTGCCAGCAGCCAAGAAATAAATGAAAAACTGTTTTTT
CASSQEINEKLFF
>many|TRBV29-1|TRBJ1-2|TRBD1
TGCAGCGTTGTTGGCATTCCGGGACAGGGGGTCGACGGCTACACCTTC
CSVVGIPGQGVDGYTF
>.|TRBV11-2|TRBJ2-4|TRBD2
TGTGCCAGCAGCTTAACGTTAGTAGCGGGAGGGGTCTTAGCCAAAAACATTCAGTACTTC
CASSLTLVAGGVLAKNIQYF
>many|TRBV6-2/TRBV6-3|TRBJ1-1|.
TGTGCCAGCAGTTACGGTCGTATGGACGGGAACACTGAAGCTTTCTTT
CASSYGRMDGNTEAFF
>many|TRBV12-3/TRBV12-4|TRBJ2-4|.
TGTGCCAGCAGTTCTGTAAACATTCAGTACTTC
CASSSVNIQYF
>.|TRBV20-1|TRBJ2-5|.
TGCAGTGCTAGAGAGCCTTACACCCTTGTAGAGACCCAGTACTTC
CSAREPYTLVETQYF
>many|TRBV6-6|TRBJ2-4|.
TGTGCCAGCAGCCTAGGAGGGGCGAATATAGCCAAAAACATTCAGTACTTC
CASSLGGANIAKNIQYF
>many|TRBV7-2|TRBJ1-5|TRBD1
TGTGCCAGCAGCGTGAAGGACAGGGAGTATCAGCCCCAGCATTTT
CASSVKDREYQPQHF
>many|TRBV30|TRBJ2-3|.
TGTGCCTGGAGTTGGTCGGACACAGATACGCAGTATTTT
CAWSWSDTDTQYF
>few|TRBV7-9|TRBJ2-5|TRBD2
TGTGCCAGCAGCTTATCATGGGGAACTAGCGGGAGGGTAGAGACCCAGTACTTC
CASSLSWGTSGRVETQYF
>many|TRBV7-2|TRBJ1-2|.
TGTGCCAGCAGGGTTGAACAGGGCGCTAACTATGGCTACACCTTC
CASRVEQGANYGYTF
>many|TRBV27|TRBJ2-3|.
TGTGCCAGCAGTTCCGCAGGGCGAACAGATACGCAGTATTTT
CASSSAGRTDTQYF
>many|TRBV4-2|TRBJ1-1|.
TGTGCCAGCAGCCAAGATCTCACTAACACTGAAGCTTTCTTT
CASSQDLTNTEAFF
>.|TRBV7-9|TRBJ2-1|TRBD1
TGTGCCAGCAGCTCGGGACAGGGGACCTACAATGAGCAGTTCTTC
CASSSGQGTYNEQFF
>.|TRBV7-9|TRBJ2-4|TRBD1
TGTGCCAGCAGCGGACAGGGGGCACCCTCCACCCGGGACATTCAGTACTTC
CASSGQGAPSTRDIQYF
>many|TRBV7-9|TRBJ1-1|.
TGTGCCAGCAGCCCCGCCTCGGAGAGGAGGGCTTTCTTT
CASSPASERRAFF
>many|TRBV6-2/TRBV6-3|TRBJ2-2|.
TGTGCCAGCAGCGGACAGCCAAACACCGGGGAGCTGTTTTTT
CASSGQPNTGELFF
>.|TRBV4-2|TRBJ2-1|TRBD2
TGTGCCAGCAGCCAAGGTTCAGGGACTAGCGCCTACAATGAGCAGTTCTTC
CASSQGSGTSAYNEQFF
>.|TRBV14|TRBJ2-7|.
TGTGCCAGCAGCCAAGTCTCCAGATATGGAGTTTACGAGCGGTACTTC
CASSQVSRYGVYERYF
>.|TRBV3-1|TRBJ1-2|.
TGTGCCAGCAGCCACGGACCAGGGAAGGAAACCTTC
CASSHGPGKETF
>.|TRBV6-1|TRBJ2-5|.
TGTGCCAGCAGTGAAGGACTAGGATGGGAAGAGACCCAGTACTTC
CASSEGLGWEETQYF
>.|TRBV4-3|TRBJ2-7|.
TGCGCCAGCAGCCCTGCGCAGGGGTCCTACGAGCGGTACTTC
CASSPAQGSYERYF
>few|TRBV11-2|TRBJ1-3|.
TGTGCCAGCAGCTTAGAAGGAGGGATGTTTGGAAACACCATATATTTT
CASSLEGGMFGNTIYF
>.|TRBV12-3/TRBV12-4|TRBJ1-5|.
TGTGCCAGCAGTTTTTACCGCAGTCAGCCCCAGCATTTT
CASSFYRSQPQHF
>.|TRBV18|TRBJ1-5|.
TGTGCCAGCTCTCGCGGGGGGGTAAATCAGCCCCAGCATTTT
CASSRGGVNQPQHF
>.|TRBV30|TRBJ2-7|.
TGTGCCTGGAGTCCCTTAGGTTGGGACGAGCAGTACTTC
CAWSPLGWDEQYF
>many|TRBV25-1|TRBJ2-7|TRBD2
TGTGCCAGCAGTGAAGGTTGGACTAGCGGAAGCTACGAGCAGTACTTC
CASSEGWTSGSYEQYF
>few|TRBV4-2|TRBJ2-3|TRBD2
TGTGCCAGCAGCCAAGATCTGGCTAGCGGGAGTTGGGACACAGATACGCAGTATTTT
CASSQDLASGSWDTDTQYF
>many|TRBV20-1|TRBJ2-3|TRBD2
TGCAGTGCTAGGGTAGCGGGAGGGATGATCGCAGATACGCAGTATTTT
CSARVAGGMIADTQYF
>few|TRBV30|TRBJ2-7|.
TGTGCCTGGAGTGGTATTATAGTCGAGCAGTACTTC
CAWSGIIVEQYF
>many|TRBV19|TRBJ1-5|TRBD1
TGTGCCAGTACCAGGGGGCTGGGACTAGCTGATCAGCCCCAGCATTTT
CASTRGLGLADQPQHF
>few|TRBV6-2/TRBV6-3|TRBJ1-1|.
TGTGCCAGCAGTTACGGGGCAGGGGCCGTAGCTTTCTTT
CASSYGAGAVAFF
>.|TRBV27|TRBJ2-7|.
TGTGCCGGCAGCTATGGTCAGGGCAACGAGCAGTACTTC
CAGSYGQGNEQYF
>many|TRBV4-3|TRBJ1-5|.
TGCGCCAGCAGCCAAGATCGAGGAAGGGGGCAGCCCCAGCATTTT
CASSQDRGRGQPQHF
>.|TRBV5-4|TRBJ2-7|TRBD1
TGTGCCAGCAGCCCCAGGACAGGGGGCGAGCAGTACTTC
CASSPRTGGEQYF
>.|TRBV4-3|TRBJ2-4|.
TGCGCCAGCAGCCAAGGGACAACTAAAAACATTCAGTACTTC
CASSQGTTKNIQYF
>many|TRBV12-3/TRBV12-4|TRBJ2-5|.
TGTGCCAGCACCCCGTTACTAGGGGAAGAGACCCAGTACTTC
CASTPLLGEETQYF
>many|TRBV7-2|TRBJ2-3|.
TGTGCCAGCAGCTTTAGGGTAACCTCTGGTGATACGCAGTATTTT
CASSFRVTSGDTQYF
>.|TRBV7-6|TRBJ2-2|.
TGTGCCAGCAGCCCAGAACAGGGTTACACCGGGGAGCTGTTTTTT
CASSPEQGYTGELFF
>many|TRBV5-6|TRBJ1-1|.
TGTGCCAGCATAGGGTCCCCAACGTACACTGAAGCTTTCTTT
CASIGSPTYTEAFF
>.|TRBV20-1|TRBJ2-1|.
TGCAGTGCTAGAGATGTTGGGTATACGTACGGGCAGTTCTTC
CSARDVGYTYGQFF
>.|TRBV19|TRBJ2-7|.
TGTGCCAGTAGTATAAAGGACTCTTTATACGAGCAGTACTTC
CASSIKDSLYEQYF
>many|TRBV6-6|TRBJ2-3|TRBD1
TGTGCCAGCAGTTACCACCCGGGACAGGCGAGAGATACGCAGTATTTT
CASSYHPGQARDTQYF
>many|TRBV7-9|TRBJ2-1|TRBD2
TGTGCCAGTAGAACTAGCGGTTCGAAGGTCGATGAGCAGTTCTTC
CASRTSGSKVDEQFF
>few|TRBV27|TRBJ1-2|.
TGTGCCAGCAGTTTGTCACACCCTAACTATGGCTACACCTTC
CASSLSHPNYGYTF
>.|TRBV20-1|TRBJ1-1|.
TGCAGTGCTAGAGATCGCCGGGAAGTGTGGACGAGCACTGAAGCTTTCTTT
CSARDRREVWTSTEAFF